The 32 T cell receptor beta chains in this list originate from one sample, sequenced in a study of tissue T cells after allogeneic stem cell transplantation. Time point meaning: mouse harvest day 7 after allogeneic transplant. Each mouse received 10^7 T-cell-depleted marrow cells plus 10^6 splenic CD5+ T cells by tail vein. Sequencing was performed with immunoSEQ multiplex PCR; in TCRdb, only in-frame clones are kept and a portion is missing. In the table there are roughly 9,700 clones, roughly half of which are singletons. Sample: gut tissue. These receptors originate from a female BALB/c mouse given C57BL/6 T cells with graft-versus-host disease after an allogeneic hematopoietic cell transplant.

The sample holds a few counts of this clone. The gene symbols are mouse symbols. Sequencing ends 1 residue short of the CDR3 end; the germline J gene provides the rest. The gene calls are TRBV13-1 and TRBJ1-5; no clear D gene. V lost 2 bases to trimming and J lost 3 bases, with 6 bases between them. This CDR3 region has 13 residues. Per the germline V gene, CDR1 is NSHNY and CDR2 is SYGAGN. The CDR3 spells CASSEGSNQAPLF. The DNA read from the CDR3 is TGTGCCAGCAGTGAGGGAAGCAACCAGGCTCCGCTT.

Note on this clone: Gene names follow the mouse nomenclature. This CDR3 reads CASGDAGQGVTEVFF. The DNA read from the CDR3 is TGTGCCAGCGGTGATGCGGGACAGGGGGTCACAGAAGTCTTC. The chain employs TRBV13-2 and TRBJ1-1; 11 bases match TRBD1. The CDR3 is cut off 1 residue early in the read; its end comes from the germline J gene. Trimming took 0 bases from V and 4 from J; bases not matched to a gene: 2. Germline V gene sequence: CDR1 NNHNN, CDR2 SYGAGS (reference sequence). The CDR3 extends over 15 amino acids.

In regard to this clone: The gene names here belong to mouse. From the germline J gene comes the end of the CDR3, since the read stops 1 residue before it. This chain joins TRBV12-2 and TRBJ2-4; D gene uncertain. The CDR3 is 13 amino acids. Germline V lookup: CDR1 SGHLS, CDR2 HYDKME. Trimming shortened V by 4 bases and J by 1 base, and 8 bases separated the two germline ends. Incomplete CDR3 DNA: TGTGCCAGCTCCCTTGCCGGTCAAAACACCTTGTAC. It is translated as CASSLAGQNTLY. The full-length CDR3 reads as CASSLAGQNTLYF.

About this clone itself: Gene names follow the mouse nomenclature. The read finishes 1 residue shy of the CDR3 end, and the germline J gene is used to complete it. The V and J genes are TRBV23 and TRBJ2-5; TRBD2 was called by the table and not checked on the DNA. Germline values: CDR1 KGHTA, CDR2 FQNQQP. The CDR3 is 14 residues long. CDR3 loop: CSSSQSTGGDTQYF. CDR3 bases read: TGCTCCAGCAGTCAATCGACTGGGGGAGACACCCAGTAC.

To note about this clone: Mouse gene names and germline throughout. The CDR3 goes on 1 residue after the read ends, and that part is filled in from the germline J gene. The J gene is TRBJ1-2, the V gene TRBV5, with unresolved D. CDR1 is LGHNA, CDR2 YNLKQL, per germline (reference sequence). Trimming cost V 0 bases and J 3 bases, with 5 bases left between them. The CDR3 has 13 residues. CDR3 DNA, as far as it was read: TGTGCCAGCAGCCAAGATCCAGACTCCGACTACACC. Protein product: CASSQDPDSDYT. The whole CDR3 protein reads CASSQDPDSDYTF.

For this clone: The genes and germline here are from mouse. The CDR3 end is not reached by the read, which stops 1 residue before it; the germline J gene fills it in. V usage is TRBV5 and J usage is TRBJ2-2, with 10 bases aligning to TRBD2. The CDR3 totals 15 residues. J gave up 4 bases and V 1 base, and 0 bases lay outside the gene matches. Germline values: CDR1 LGHNA, CDR2 YNLKQL (reference sequence). The covered CDR3 bases are TGTGCCAGCAGCCAAGGACTGGGGGGCACCGGGCAGCTCTAC. Its protein is CASSQGLGGTGQLY. The entire CDR3 reads CASSQGLGGTGQLYF.

In this sample, this clone turned up a few times. Mouse names are used for the genes. The CDR3: CASSLRANQDTQYF. The DNA read from the CDR3 is TGTGCCAGCAGCTTAAGGGCCAACCAAGACACCCAGTAC. The rearrangement uses TRBV3 and TRBJ2-5, with D unresolved. The sequenced fragment ends 1 residue before the CDR3 boundary, so the rest is inferred from the germline J gene. The CDR3 contains 14 residues. Germline loops: CDR1 SNHLY, CDR2 FYNGKV (reference sequence). Trimming pared 2 bases from V and 0 bases from J, leaving 6 bases between. Full variable domain (rest looked up from reference TRBV3 and TRBJ2-5): GPKVLQIPSHQIIDMGQMVTLNCDPVSNHLYFYWYKQILGQQMEFLVNFYNGKVMEKSKLFKDQFSVERPDGSYFTLKIQPTALEDSAVYFCASSLRANQDTQYFGPGTRLLVL.

Remarks on this clone: Genes here carry mouse names. Read sequence stops 1 residue before the CDR3 end, and the germline J gene provides the missing end. The chain employs TRBV26 and TRBJ2-4; the D call may be TRBD1 or TRBD2 (6 bases each). Germline CDR1 and CDR2: KGHPV and FQNQEV (reference sequence). Between the trimmed V and J ends, which lost 5 bases and 2 bases, there was a span of 14 bases. The CDR3 runs to 15 residues. CDR3 DNA (partial): TGTGCCAGCAGTAGATGGGGGCAGCTTCAAAACACCTTGTAC. Translation: CASSRWGQLQNTLY. The whole CDR3 region reads CASSRWGQLQNTLYF.

A note on this clone: Gene and germline names: mouse. The read halts 1 residue ahead of the CDR3 end, with the missing end drawn from the germline J gene. The rearrangement joins TRBV26 to TRBJ2-1, with 7 bases aligning to TRBD1. This CDR3 comprises 15 residues. The germline V gene encodes CDR1 KGHPV and CDR2 FQNQEV (reference sequence). V was clipped by 4 bases and J by 0 bases; unmatched bases: 3. CDR3 DNA (partial): TGTGCCAGCAGTCCGGACAGGCTTAACTATGCTGAGCAGTTC. This gives the protein CASSPDRLNYAEQF. The whole CDR3 reads CASSPDRLNYAEQFF.

On this clone itself: The listed genes are named as in mouse. The CDR3 is cut off 1 residue early in the read; its end comes from the germline J gene. This rearrangement joins TRBV15 to TRBJ1-1; D is uncertain. The V gene's germline CDR1 is SGHND and CDR2 FRSKSL. V was cut by 0 bases and J by 4 bases, with 6 bases left in between. This CDR3 is 13 amino acids long. CDR3 in amino acids: CASSLARGTEVFF. The DNA read from the CDR3 is TGTGCCAGCAGTTTAGCGCGGGGCACAGAAGTCTTC. Variable domain in full (rest from reference TRBV15 and TRBJ1-1): DAGVTQTPRHEVAEKGQTIILKCEPVSGHNDLFWYRQTKIQGLELLSYFRSKSLMEDGGAFKDRFKAEMLNSSFSTLKIQPTEPKDSAVYLCASSLARGTEVFFGKGTRLTVV.

In the case of this clone: Gene names and germline refer to mouse. The DNA ends 1 residue before the CDR3 does, and the rest of the CDR3 is filled in from the germline J gene. This chain joins TRBV16 and TRBJ1-2; unclear D gene. CDR3 length: 13 amino acids. The V gene's germline CDR1 is SGHSA and CDR2 FRNQAP. Trimming removed 5 bases at V and 0 bases at J, with 7 bases between. The covered CDR3 bases are TGTGCAAGCAGCGGAACAGCAAACTCCGACTACACC. This codes for CASSGTANSDYT. The entire CDR3 is CASSGTANSDYTF. The whole variable domain, filled in from reference TRBV16 and TRBJ1-2, reads NAGVIQTPRHKVTGKGQEATLWCEPISGHSAVFWYRQTIVQGLEFLTYFRNQAPIDDSGMPKERFSAQMPNQSHSTLKIQSTQPQDSAVYLCASSGTANSDYTFGSGTRLLVI.

About this clone itself: Gene names and germline refer to mouse. The read terminates 1 residue before the CDR3 end, so the remaining end is supplied by the germline J gene. The gene calls are TRBV5 and TRBJ2-7; 13 bases are shared with TRBD2. Germline V CDR1 and CDR2: LGHNA, YNLKQL (reference sequence). The CDR3 sequence is 15 residues long. Trimming took 4 bases from V and 4 from J; bases not matched to a gene: 4. CDR3 region: CASSLGTGGVYEQYF. The part of the CDR3 DNA that was read is TGTGCCAGCAGCCTCGGGACTGGGGGGGTTTATGAACAGTAC.

As for this clone: The gene symbols are mouse symbols. Read sequence stops 1 residue before the CDR3 end, and the germline J gene provides the missing end. The chain has TRBV13-1 and TRBJ1-1; D not certain. V lost 2 bases and J 3 bases, leaving 11 bases between the germline ends. CDR3 length: 14 amino acids. Germline assignment: CDR1 NSHNY and CDR2 SYGAGN. The CDR3 spells CASSEGGRDTEVFF. CDR3 DNA, as far as it was read: TGTGCCAGCAGTGAAGGAGGGCGCGACACAGAAGTCTTC.

Remarks on this clone: Germline and genes: mouse. The read stops 1 residue short of the end of the CDR3; the missing end is completed from the germline J gene. This chain links TRBV13-3 with TRBJ2-1, with 7 bases identical to TRBD2. J lost 4 bases, V lost 2 bases, and 3 bases had no gene match. The CDR3 covers 14 residues. From germline, CDR1 is NNHDY and CDR2 SYVADS. CDR3 DNA, as far as it was read: TGTGCCAGCAGTGACACTGGGGAATATGCTGAGCAGTTC. Translated: CASSDTGEYAEQF. The whole CDR3 sequence is CASSDTGEYAEQFF.

About this clone itself: Here the gene names and germline are mouse. The sequence runs out 1 residue before the end of the CDR3; the remainder is reconstructed from the germline J gene. This rearrangement joins TRBV26 to TRBJ2-5; 8 positions agree with TRBD2. The germline V gene has CDR1 KGHPV and CDR2 FQNQEV (reference sequence). J gave up 7 bases and V 0 bases, and 9 bases lay outside the gene matches. CDR3 length: 16 residues. Here the CDR3 reads CASSLSIGGGAYTQYF. The sequenced part of the CDR3 DNA is TGTGCCAGCAGTCTGTCGATTGGGGGGGGCGCGTACACCCAGTAC.

This clone came up a few times. Each gene name is a mouse one. With the read ending 1 residue before the CDR3 end, the germline J gene is used to fill in that end. This chain joins TRBV20 and TRBJ2-1; the D is unclear. The CDR3 spans 13 residues. Per the germline V gene, CDR1 is GFQATS and CDR2 is STVNSAI. Deletions cut 3 bases from V and 3 bases from J, with 9 bases between. The CDR3: CGARQNLYAEQFF. The DNA read from the CDR3 is TGTGGTGCTAGACAAAACCTCTATGCTGAGCAGTTC.

By proportion, this clone is medium-sized. Germline and genes: mouse. The read is 1 residue too short to cover the CDR3 end, so that end is filled in from the germline J gene. The chain carries TRBV3 and TRBJ2-7, with TRBD2 identical over 7 bases. Germline CDR1 and CDR2: SNHLY and FYNGKV (reference sequence). There are 14 residues in the CDR3. V shed 3 bases, J shed 1 base, and the junction held 3 bases outside the gene matches. CDR3 residues: CASSLAGGSYEQYF. Partial CDR3 DNA: TGTGCCAGCAGCTTGGCTGGGGGTTCCTATGAACAGTAC. Full variable domain (remainder filled in from reference TRBV3 and TRBJ2-7): GPKVLQIPSHQIIDMGQMVTLNCDPVSNHLYFYWYKQILGQQMEFLVNFYNGKVMEKSKLFKDQFSVERPDGSYFTLKIQPTALEDSAVYFCASSLAGGSYEQYFGPGTRLTVL.

A note on this clone: Mouse gene names apply. The read ends 1 residue before the CDR3 terminus; that terminus is restored from the germline J gene. The chain combines TRBV26 with TRBJ2-2; no reliable D call. The CDR3 length is 12 residues. Per the germline V gene, CDR1 is KGHPV and CDR2 is FQNQEV (reference sequence). Trimming pared 4 bases from V and 5 bases from J, leaving 5 bases between. Here the CDR3 reads CASSRSTGQLYF. CDR3 bases read: TGTGCCAGCAGTCGTTCAACCGGGCAGCTCTAC.

As concerns this clone: Each gene name is a mouse one. Read sequence stops 1 residue before the CDR3 end, and the germline J gene provides the missing end. The chain is built from TRBV16 and TRBJ2-3; TRBD2 matches 8 bases. V shed 6 bases and J 0 bases; nucleotides not matched to a gene: 5. The V gene's germline CDR1 is SGHSA and CDR2 FRNQAP. CDR3 length: 15 amino acids. CDR3 bases read: TGTGCAAGCAGTCTGGGGGGAGCTAGTGCAGAAACGCTGTAT. Protein: CASSLGGASAETLY. The entire CDR3 reads CASSLGGASAETLYF.

Details on this clone: The germline and genes are mouse ones. Read data end 1 residue before the CDR3 end; the end is taken from the germline J gene. This chain connects TRBV12-2 to TRBJ1-2; 8 nucleotides align to TRBD1. CDR1 and CDR2 (germline): SGHLS, HYDKME. The CDR3 has 15 amino acids. With V trimmed by 1 base and J by 0 bases, 3 bases remained unmatched. CDR3 DNA (partial): TGTGCCAGCTCTCTTCAGGGGGCTGCAAACTCCGACTACACC. It yields the protein CASSLQGAANSDYT. The whole CDR3 protein is CASSLQGAANSDYTF.

Details on this clone: Here the gene names and germline are mouse. The read halts 1 residue ahead of the CDR3 end, with the missing end drawn from the germline J gene. This sequence joins TRBV26 and TRBJ2-4; 7 bases line up with TRBD1. Looked up from germline, CDR1 is KGHPV and CDR2 is FQNQEV (reference sequence). With 2 bases clipped from V and 2 bases from J, the junction kept 1 base outside the gene matches. The CDR3 has 14 residues. The DNA read from the CDR3 is TGTGCCAGCAGTCTGACAGGGGATCAAAACACCTTGTAC. Translated: CASSLTGDQNTLY. The whole CDR3 region reads CASSLTGDQNTLYF. The complete variable domain, with remaining parts taken from reference TRBV26 and TRBJ2-4, reads NSKVIQTPRYLVKGQGQKAKMRCIPEKGHPVVFWYQQNKNNEFKFLINFQNQEVLQQIDMTEKRFSAECPSNSPCSLEIQSSEAGDSALYLCASSLTGDQNTLYFGAGTRLSVL.

In the case of this clone: The gene symbols are mouse symbols. Coverage ceases 1 residue before the CDR3 finishes, and the germline J gene fills in the end. The chain couples TRBV3 to TRBJ1-4; TRBD1 matches at 7 bases. V was pared by 6 bases and J by 3 bases, with 1 base of the junction left unmatched. The CDR3 length is 13 residues. Germline CDR1 reads SNHLY; CDR2 reads FYNGKV (reference sequence). CDR3 protein: CASRGQPNERLFF. The covered CDR3 bases are TGTGCCAGCAGGGGACAGCCCAACGAAAGATTATTT.

A remark on this clone: Genes here carry mouse names. The sequenced part of the CDR3 DNA is TGTGCCAGCTCTCTCGGCTGGGGGGGGAACACCTTGTAC. Translating it yields CASSLGWGGNTLY. The whole CDR3 reads CASSLGWGGNTLYF. The chain carries TRBV12-1 and TRBJ2-4; 9 bases are shared with TRBD2. From the germline J gene comes the end of the CDR3, since the read stops 1 residue before it. The CDR3 has 14 amino acids. Per germline, CDR1 SGHSN and CDR2 HYEKVE. Losses at the gene ends were 0 bases for V and 6 bases for J; bases not matched to a gene: 3. Together with reference TRBV12-1 and TRBJ2-4, the CDR3 gives the full variable domain: DSGVVQSPRHIIKEKGGRSVLTCIPISGHSNVVWYQQTLGKELKFLIQHYEKVERDKGFLPSRFSVQQFDDYHSEMNMSALELEDSAMYFCASSLGWGGNTLYFGAGTRLSVL.

On this clone: Mouse names are used for the genes. The sequenced fragment ends 1 residue before the CDR3 boundary, so the rest is inferred from the germline J gene. The rearrangement uses TRBV13-1 and TRBJ2-2; 11 nucleotides match TRBD2. Looked up from germline, CDR1 is NSHNY and CDR2 is SYGAGN. V shed 3 bases, J shed 2 bases, and the junction held 0 bases outside the gene matches. This CDR3 has 15 amino acids. The covered CDR3 bases are TGTGCCAGCAGTGGGGACTGGGGGAACACCGGGCAGCTCTAC. Encoded protein: CASSGDWGNTGQLY. The entire CDR3 reads CASSGDWGNTGQLYF.

This clone was seen only a few times. Mouse gene names apply. Coverage ceases 1 residue before the CDR3 finishes, and the germline J gene fills in the end. The chain is built from TRBV5 and TRBJ2-5; 7 bases are shared with TRBD1. The germline V gene has CDR1 LGHNA and CDR2 YNLKQL (reference sequence). The ends lost 2 bases at V and 6 bases at J; junction bases unmatched: 5. The CDR3 loop spans 14 amino acids. Here the CDR3 reads CASSQYRGRDTQYF. CDR3 bases read: TGTGCCAGCAGCCAATACAGGGGACGGGACACCCAGTAC.

Comment on this clone: Gene labels here are mouse ones. Partial CDR3 DNA: TGTGCCAGCAGCTACCTGGGGGGGCGCGATGCTGAGCAGTTC. It specifies CASSYLGGRDAEQF. The whole CDR3 sequence is CASSYLGGRDAEQFF. V usage is TRBV4 and J usage is TRBJ2-1; TRBD2 agrees at 10 bases. The read terminates 1 residue ahead of where the CDR3 ends, so the germline J gene completes it. Unmatched junction bases numbered 4, after V lost 3 bases and J lost 5 bases. CDR3 size: 15 residues. The germline CDR1 and CDR2 sequences are LGHDT and YNNKQL (reference sequence).

This clone was counted only a few times. The genes are named according to mouse. The read terminates 1 residue before the CDR3 end, so the remaining end is supplied by the germline J gene. This chain uses TRBV19 with TRBJ2-1; perhaps TRBD1 as D (6 bases). Trimming shortened V by 1 base and J by 7 bases, and 9 bases separated the two germline ends. CDR3 size: 13 residues. Germline V gene sequence: CDR1 FNHDT, CDR2 SITEND (reference sequence). The sequenced CDR3 bases are TGTGCCAGCAGTATACAGGGGAGGGCTGAGCAGTTC. Translating gives CASSIQGRAEQF. The entire CDR3 is CASSIQGRAEQFF.

Note on this clone: Mouse names are used for the genes. The read finishes 1 residue shy of the CDR3 end, and the germline J gene is used to complete it. The chain carries TRBV26 and TRBJ1-5, with TRBD1 identical over 9 bases. The CDR3 covers 16 residues. Germline CDR1 and CDR2: KGHPV and FQNQEV (reference sequence). J gave up 0 bases and V 4 bases, and 4 bases lay outside the gene matches. The CDR3 loop reads CASSPGQGNNNQAPLF. The CDR3 bases that were read are TGTGCCAGCAGTCCGGGACAGGGAAATAACAACCAGGCTCCGCTT.

Details on this clone: The gene symbols are mouse symbols. The read stops 1 residue short of the end of the CDR3; the missing end is completed from the germline J gene. J is TRBJ1-2 and V is TRBV12-1; D is undetermined. CDR3 length: 12 amino acids. The V end lost 0 bases, the J end lost 4 bases, and 5 bases lay between the germline ends. CDR1 is SGHSN and CDR2 is HYEKVE in the germline V gene. The CDR3 sequence: CASSLVGSDYTF. The DNA read from the CDR3 is TGTGCCAGCTCTCTCGTTGGCTCCGACTACACC. The full variable domain, in which reference TRBV12-1 and TRBJ1-2 provide the parts outside the CDR3, is DSGVVQSPRHIIKEKGGRSVLTCIPISGHSNVVWYQQTLGKELKFLIQHYEKVERDKGFLPSRFSVQQFDDYHSEMNMSALELEDSAMYFCASSLVGSDYTFGSGTRLLVI.

About this clone itself: Mouse gene names and germline throughout. The observed sequence ends 1 residue before the CDR3 terminus, with the missing tail filled in from the germline J gene. The rearrangement joins TRBV14 to TRBJ1-2, with a weak D call TRBD1 (6 bases). The CDR3 spans 13 residues. Trimming removed 5 bases at V and 2 bases at J, with 10 bases between. Germline V gene data show CDR1 as SGHDT and CDR2 as FRDEAV. The CDR3 bases that were read are TGTGCCAGCAGCCGGGGACATAACTCCGACTACACC. This gives the protein CASSRGHNSDYT. The whole CDR3 sequence reads CASSRGHNSDYTF.

Judged by abundance, this clone is medium-sized. Genes and germline are mouse. The CDR3 end lies 1 residue beyond the end of the read and is filled in from the germline J gene. This rearrangement joins TRBV16 to TRBJ2-7; a weak D match, TRBD2 (7 bases). The CDR3 sequence is 12 residues long. Germline CDR1 and CDR2: SGHSA and FRNQAP. The ends were cut back, 3 bases at V and 7 bases at J, with 10 bases in the middle. The CDR3 protein is CASSFGGREQYF. CDR3 DNA, as far as it was read: TGTGCAAGCAGCTTTGGGGGGCGGGAACAGTAC. The full variable domain, in which reference TRBV16 and TRBJ2-7 provide the parts outside the CDR3, is NAGVIQTPRHKVTGKGQEATLWCEPISGHSAVFWYRQTIVQGLEFLTYFRNQAPIDDSGMPKERFSAQMPNQSHSTLKIQSTQPQDSAVYLCASSFGGREQYFGPGTRLTVL.

As regards this clone: Genes here carry mouse names. Read coverage stops 1 residue before the CDR3 terminus; the germline J gene supplies the remainder. The genes are TRBV19 and TRBJ1-1, with 9 bases that match TRBD1. This CDR3 is built from 14 residues. V gave up 6 bases and J gave up 1 base; unmatched junction bases: 4. Germline V gene data show CDR1 as FNHDT and CDR2 as SITEND (reference sequence). CDR3 DNA (partial): TGTGCCAGCACCGGGGACAGGGTAAACACAGAAGTCTTC. Encoded protein: CASTGDRVNTEVF. The complete CDR3 sequence is CASTGDRVNTEVFF.